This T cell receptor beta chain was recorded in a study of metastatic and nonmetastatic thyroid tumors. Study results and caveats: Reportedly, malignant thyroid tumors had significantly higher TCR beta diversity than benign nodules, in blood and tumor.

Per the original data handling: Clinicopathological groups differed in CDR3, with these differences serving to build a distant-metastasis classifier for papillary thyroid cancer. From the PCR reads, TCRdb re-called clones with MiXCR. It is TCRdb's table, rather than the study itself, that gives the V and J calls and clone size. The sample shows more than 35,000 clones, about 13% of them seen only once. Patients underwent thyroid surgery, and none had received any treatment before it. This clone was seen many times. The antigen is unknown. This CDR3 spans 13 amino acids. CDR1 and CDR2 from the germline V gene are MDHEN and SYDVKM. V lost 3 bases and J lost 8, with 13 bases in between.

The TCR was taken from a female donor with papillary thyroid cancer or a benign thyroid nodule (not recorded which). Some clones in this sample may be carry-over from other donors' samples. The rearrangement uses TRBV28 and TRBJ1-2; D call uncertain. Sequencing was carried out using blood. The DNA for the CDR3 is TGTGCCAGCAGTTTTAGGGTGAGCGAGGGCTACACCTTC. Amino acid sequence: CASSFRVSEGYTF.